This record concerns one T cell receptor (beta chain) sequence. The ends lost 2 bases at V and 5 bases at J; junction bases unmatched: 6. The germline CDR1 and CDR2 sequences are SGHDN and FVKESK. The CDR3 is 15 residues long. Noted time point: after dendritic cell vaccination, including at tumor progression/relapse. PBMC sampling occurred before vaccination, two weeks after the third dose, and at progression. These data come from a study of glioma-infiltrating T cells after dendritic cell vaccination. Background on the study: Glioblastoma patients came from Phase I and II dendritic cell vaccination trials.

Primers: 60 V beta forward and 13 J beta reverse. Here immunoSEQ multiplex PCR was the method, and the copy in TCRdb shows in-frame clones only, minus some. Of roughly 60,000 clones detected, approximately 86% appear once; the ten largest clones hold 11%. The chain links TRBV14 to TRBJ2-5; 9 nucleotides agree with TRBD1. This TCR was recovered from a human donor with glioblastoma. The sequenced sample was blood, obtained after dendritic cell vaccination. CDR3 DNA sequence: TGTGCCAGCAGCCAATCTCGGACAGGGGTTGAGACCCAGTACTTC. Its protein product is CASSQSRTGVETQYF.